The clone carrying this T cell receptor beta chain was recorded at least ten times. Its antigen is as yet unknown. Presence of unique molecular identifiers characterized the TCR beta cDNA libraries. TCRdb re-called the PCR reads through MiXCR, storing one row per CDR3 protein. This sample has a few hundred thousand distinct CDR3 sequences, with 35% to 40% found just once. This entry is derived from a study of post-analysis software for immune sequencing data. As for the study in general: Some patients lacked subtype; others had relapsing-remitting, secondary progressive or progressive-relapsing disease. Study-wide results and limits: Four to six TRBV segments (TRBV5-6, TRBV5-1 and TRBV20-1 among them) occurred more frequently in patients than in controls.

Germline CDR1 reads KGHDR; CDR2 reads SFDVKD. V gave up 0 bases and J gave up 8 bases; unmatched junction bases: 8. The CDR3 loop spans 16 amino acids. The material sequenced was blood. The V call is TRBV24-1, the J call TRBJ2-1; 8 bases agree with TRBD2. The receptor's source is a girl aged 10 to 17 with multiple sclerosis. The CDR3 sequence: CATSDLPAGGLHEQFF. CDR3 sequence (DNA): TGTGCCACCAGTGATTTGCCGGCGGGAGGACTACATGAGCAGTTCTTC.